The 14 T cell receptor beta chains presented below share a single source sample, sequenced in a study of CD8 T cells in Susac syndrome. The RNA input was 0.5 to 1 ug, and it was reverse transcribed with random hexamers. TCRdb used MiXCR to reprocess the immunoSEQ multiplex PCR reads, holding one entry per CDR3 protein. The table shows tens of thousands of distinct CDR3 sequences, with around 93% occurring only once. Sequencing was carried out using CD4+ T cells from PBMCs. The receptors stem from a human donor with Susac syndrome.

The genes are TRBV20-1 and TRBJ2-4; D may be TRBD2 (5 bases). This CDR3 has 12 amino acids. V gave up 5 bases and J gave up 6 bases, with 11 bases separating them. Looked up from germline, CDR1 is DFQATT and CDR2 is SNEGSKA (reference sequence). This chain's CDR3 is CSAPDSANIQYF. The CDR3 coding sequence is TGCAGTGCTCCGGACTCGGCAAACATTCAGTACTTC.

J is TRBJ1-1 and V is TRBV18; D is possibly TRBD1 (5 bases). V shed 6 bases and J shed 2 bases, with 31 bases lying between them. From germline, CDR1 is KGHSH and CDR2 LQKENI. CDR3 length: 20 amino acids. The chain's CDR3 is CASSPAPLAGGRTFNTEAFF. CDR3 nucleotides: TGTGCCAGCTCCCCGGCCCCACTGGCGGGGGGGAGGACCTTTAACACTGAAGCTTTCTTT.

This clonotype was detected only once. This chain joins TRBV12-3 or TRBV12-4 and TRBJ1-1, with TRBD1 as a possible D gene (5 bases). This CDR3 contains 11 residues. V was cut by 3 bases and J by 8 bases, with 7 bases left in between. This CDR3 reads CASSFGGEAFF. The DNA for the CDR3 is TGTGCCAGCAGTTTCGGGGGGGAAGCTTTCTTT.

This clonotype appeared once. The chain employs TRBV28 and TRBJ2-7, with D unresolved. V dropped 3 bases and J dropped 7 bases, with 13 bases sitting between them. Germline CDR1 reads MDHEN; CDR2 reads SYDVKM. The CDR3 runs to 13 residues. The chain's CDR3 is CASSFYPSKEQYF. The CDR3, as DNA: TGTGCCAGCAGTTTTTACCCCTCTAAAGAGCAGTACTTC.

The chain couples TRBV6-1 to TRBJ2-5; TRBD1 matches at 10 bases. CDR3 length: 13 amino acids. V lost 6 bases to trimming and J lost 5 bases; unmatched junction nucleotides: 3. Germline CDR1 MNHNS, CDR2 SASEGT. The CDR3 is CASSRTGGETQYF. In DNA form, the CDR3 reads TGTGCCAGCAGCCGGACAGGGGGGGAGACCCAGTACTTC.

The rearrangement uses TRBV7-9 and TRBJ2-2; D ambiguous. The CDR3 covers 13 residues. Trimming took off 5 bases at V and 6 bases at J, with 10 bases between the two ends. Germline V gene data show CDR1 as SEHNR and CDR2 as FQNEAQ (reference sequence). CDR3 sequence: CASSAFFSGELFF. The DNA of the CDR3 is TGTGCCAGCAGCGCTTTTTTCTCCGGGGAGCTGTTTTTT.

This chain joins TRBV6-2 or TRBV6-3 and TRBJ2-7, with 9 bases matching TRBD2. V lost 6 bases to trimming and J lost 4 bases; unmatched junction nucleotides: 16. Germline V gene sequence: CDR1 MNHEY, CDR2 SVGEGT. The CDR3 spans 17 residues. The CDR3 here is CASRLRLNVAGEYEQYF. In DNA form, the CDR3 reads TGTGCCAGCAGACTACGACTGAACGTAGCGGGAGAATACGAGCAGTACTTC.

The sample holds one count of this clonotype. The chain carries TRBV20-1 and TRBJ1-5; D is ambiguous. CDR1 and CDR2 from the germline V gene are DFQATT and SNEGSKA (reference sequence). V was shortened by 1 base and J by 0 bases, with 22 bases between the two germline ends. CDR3 length: 19 residues. This chain's CDR3 is CSARGVLLSGWRSNQPQHF. CDR3 DNA sequence: TGCAGTGCTAGAGGAGTACTCTTGTCGGGGTGGCGTAGCAATCAGCCCCAGCATTTT.

The V gene is TRBV28, the J gene TRBJ2-1, with D hard to call. V shed 2 bases and J shed 0 bases, with 8 bases lying between them. Germline CDR1 MDHEN, CDR2 SYDVKM. CDR3 size: 15 residues. The CDR3 bases are TGTGCCAGCAGTTTAGAGGAAAGCTCCTACAATGAGCAGTTCTTC. This codes for CASSLEESSYNEQFF.

This clonotype has only one observation. This chain joins TRBV19 and TRBJ2-4, with D possibly being TRBD1 or TRBD2 (5 bases each). Germline V lookup: CDR1 LNHDA, CDR2 SQIVND (reference sequence). This CDR3 contains 13 residues. Trimming shortened V by 1 base and J by 9 bases, and 10 bases separated the two germline ends. CDR3 region: CASSIGVGGIQYF. DNA of the CDR3: TGTGCCAGTAGTATAGGGGTTGGGGGCATTCAGTACTTC.

CDR3 DNA: TGTGCCAGCTCACGCCCTACCGACAGTTCGCTAGCCAAAAACATTCAGTACTTC. This gives the protein CASSRPTDSSLAKNIQYF. The gene calls are TRBV18 and TRBJ2-4; a possible D gene is TRBD1 (5 bases). V was cut by 4 bases and J by 0 bases, with 19 bases left in between. Germline V lookup: CDR1 KGHSH, CDR2 LQKENI. This CDR3 is 18 amino acids long.

This chain connects TRBV6-1 to TRBJ1-5; a possible D gene is TRBD1 (5 bases). This CDR3 comprises 14 residues. CDR1 and CDR2 (germline): MNHNS, SASEGT. Trimming pared 4 bases from V and 2 bases from J, leaving 9 bases between. The CDR3 DNA follows: TGTGCCAGCAGTGGGGGGATTGGCAATCAGCCCCAGCATTTT. Its protein product is CASSGGIGNQPQHF.

This chain joins TRBV4-3 and TRBJ2-3, with a tentative D call TRBD1 (6 bases). Germline lookup yields CDR1 LGHNA and CDR2 YSLEER. The CDR3 has 18 residues. V lost 7 bases and J lost 1, with 24 bases in between. The CDR3 DNA reads TGCGCCAGCACCAAACCTGACGGACAGCCTGATTGCACAGATACGCAGTATTTT. Its translation is CASTKPDGQPDCTDTQYF.

CDR3 residues: CASRPTDYGTLNSNQPQHF. The CDR3 nucleotides are TGTGCCAGCAGACCAACTGATTATGGGACCCTCAATAGCAATCAGCCCCAGCATTTT. The chain is built from TRBV12-3 or TRBV12-4 and TRBJ1-5; perhaps TRBD1 as D (5 bases). V lost 6 bases and J lost 0, with 24 bases in between. This CDR3 is built from 19 residues.